These T cell receptor beta chains were read from a single sample in a study of regulatory T cells in long-lasting Graves disease. MiXCR was run by TCRdb on the multiplex PCR reads, yielding one entry per CDR3 protein. The data hold around 240,000 distinct CDR3 sequences, with under 20% observed a single time. The data also belong to a second study, concerning T cells in Graves' hyperthyroidism and ophthalmopathy.

The sample here was peripheral blood mononuclear cells (PBMCs), taken at new diagnosis, from a patient treated with antithyroid drugs. The receptors here all came from a woman between 25 and 40 years old with Graves disease. CDR3s include the opening cysteine and the closing phenylalanine or tryptophan. D genes are given only for firm matches. Not all rows give a size; the values are once, few, many and, for expanded clones, a class.

v_call: TRBV5-1
clone_size: few
cdr3_length: 14
d_call: TRBD1
j_call: TRBJ2-4
cdr3_aa: CASSLQGSKNIQYF
cdr3_nt: TGCGCCAGCAGCTTACAGGGGAGCAAAAACATTCAGTACTTC

v_call: TRBV10-3
clone_size: many
cdr3_length: 14
d_call: TRBD1
j_call: TRBJ2-7
cdr3_aa: CAISRTGEIYEQYF
cdr3_nt: TGTGCCATCAGCCGGACAGGAGAGATCTACGAGCAGTACTTC

v_call: TRBV7-9
clone_size: many
cdr3_length: 16
d_call: .
j_call: TRBJ1-5
cdr3_aa: CASSLVAGDGNQPQHF
cdr3_nt: TGTGCCAGCAGCTTAGTGGCAGGGGACGGTAATCAGCCCCAGCATTTT

v_call: TRBV10-3
clone_size: many
cdr3_length: 13
d_call: TRBD1
j_call: TRBJ1-1
cdr3_aa: CAISRTGGSEAFF
cdr3_nt: TGTGCCATCAGTAGGACAGGGGGTTCTGAAGCTTTCTTT

v_call: TRBV7-3
clone_size: many
cdr3_length: 15
d_call: .
j_call: TRBJ1-1
cdr3_aa: CASSQTGRGNTEAFF
cdr3_nt: TGTGCCAGCAGCCAAACTGGGAGGGGGAACACTGAAGCTTTCTTT

v_call: TRBV20-1
clone_size: many
cdr3_length: 16
d_call: TRBD2
j_call: TRBJ2-1
cdr3_aa: CSARFAGGLSYNEQFF
cdr3_nt: TGCAGTGCTAGATTTGCGGGGGGGCTCTCCTACAATGAGCAGTTCTTC

v_call: TRBV7-9
clone_size: many
cdr3_length: 16
d_call: .
j_call: TRBJ1-2
cdr3_aa: CASSLVKSGRIYGYTF
cdr3_nt: TGTGCCAGCAGCTTAGTAAAGTCGGGACGGATTTATGGCTACACCTTC

v_call: TRBV6-1
clone_size: many
cdr3_length: 13
d_call: TRBD1
j_call: TRBJ1-2
cdr3_aa: CASRDRDREGYTF
cdr3_nt: TGTGCCAGCAGAGACCGGGACAGGGAAGGCTACACCTTC

v_call: TRBV12-3/TRBV12-4
clone_size: few
cdr3_length: 13
d_call: .
j_call: TRBJ2-5
cdr3_aa: CASSTDRKGTQYF
cdr3_nt: TGTGCCAGCAGCACAGACAGAAAAGGGACCCAGTACTTC

v_call: TRBV24-1
clone_size: many
cdr3_length: 15
d_call: .
j_call: TRBJ2-2
cdr3_aa: CATSWSGANTGELFF
cdr3_nt: TGTGCCACCAGTTGGAGCGGCGCGAACACCGGGGAGCTGTTTTTT

v_call: TRBV9
clone_size: .
cdr3_length: 14
d_call: .
j_call: TRBJ2-3
cdr3_aa: CASSVDWGTDTQYF
cdr3_nt: TGTGCCAGCAGCGTAGACTGGGGGACAGATACGCAGTATTTT

v_call: TRBV6-1
clone_size: .
cdr3_length: 15
d_call: TRBD1
j_call: TRBJ1-3
cdr3_aa: CASTRGQVHGNTIYF
cdr3_nt: TGTGCCAGCACCAGAGGACAGGTTCATGGAAACACCATATATTTT

v_call: TRBV3-1
clone_size: many
cdr3_length: 15
d_call: .
j_call: TRBJ1-4
cdr3_aa: CASSPRRGRNEKLFF
cdr3_nt: TGTGCCAGCAGCCCCCGACGGGGGCGTAATGAAAAACTGTTTTTT